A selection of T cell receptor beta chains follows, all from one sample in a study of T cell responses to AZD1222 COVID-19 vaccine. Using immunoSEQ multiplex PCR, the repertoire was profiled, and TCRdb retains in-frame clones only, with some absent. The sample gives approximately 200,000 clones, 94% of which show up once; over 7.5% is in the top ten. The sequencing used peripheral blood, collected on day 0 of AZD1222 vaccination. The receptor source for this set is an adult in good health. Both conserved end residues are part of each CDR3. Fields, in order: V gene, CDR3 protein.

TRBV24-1	CATSDLPSGSRGTDTQYF
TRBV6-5	CASTPGLEQYF
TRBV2	CASSDGGGRVSEQFF
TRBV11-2	CASSLARGPNEKLFF
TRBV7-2	CASKERTYNEQFF
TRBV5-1	CASSSSYEQYF
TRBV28	CASTLAPEFQYYGYTF
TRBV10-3	CATRAGTSSYNEQFF
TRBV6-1	CASSEVEGANGYTF
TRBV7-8	CASSFLDEQYF
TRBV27	CASRGTLPRDSSSYNEQFF
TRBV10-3	CAISESGRNEKLFF
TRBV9	CASSAFAGGPNTEAFF
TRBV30	CAWSAEEITEAFF
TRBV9	CASSVGTGPPSTNEKLFF
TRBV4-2	CASSQDGGQSNSPLHF
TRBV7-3	CASSLTLREYGTDTQYF
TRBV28	CASSFGGPYEQYF
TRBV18	CASSPGGRTIRGTDTQYF
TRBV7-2	CASSGRLVFLAGNNEQFF
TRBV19	CASSERQGLNQPQHF
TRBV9	CASSYSGAGSYNEQFF
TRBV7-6	CASSMMTGKDETQYF
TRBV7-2	CASSREIRAQYF
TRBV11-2	CASSLVGAQGDTEAFF
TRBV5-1	CASSSTFSGTPGGGDTEAFF
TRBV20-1	CSASPSGKETQYF